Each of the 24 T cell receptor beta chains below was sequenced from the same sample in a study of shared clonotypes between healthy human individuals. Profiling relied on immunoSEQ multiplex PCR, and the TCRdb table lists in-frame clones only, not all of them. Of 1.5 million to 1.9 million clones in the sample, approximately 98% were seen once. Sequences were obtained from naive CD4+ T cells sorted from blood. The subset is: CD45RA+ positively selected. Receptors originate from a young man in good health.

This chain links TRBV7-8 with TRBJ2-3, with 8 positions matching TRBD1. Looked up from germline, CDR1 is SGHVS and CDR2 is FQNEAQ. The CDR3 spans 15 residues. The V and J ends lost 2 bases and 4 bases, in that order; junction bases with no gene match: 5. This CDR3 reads CASSLNDRGSDTQYF. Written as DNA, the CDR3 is TGTGCCAGCAGCTTAAACGACAGGGGATCAGATACGCAGTATTTT.

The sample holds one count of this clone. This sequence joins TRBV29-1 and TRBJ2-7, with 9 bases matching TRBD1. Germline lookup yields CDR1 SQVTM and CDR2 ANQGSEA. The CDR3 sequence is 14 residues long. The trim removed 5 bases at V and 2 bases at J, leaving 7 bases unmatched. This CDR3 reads CSVFTGGATYEQYF. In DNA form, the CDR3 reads TGCAGCGTTTTCACAGGGGGCGCTACCTACGAGCAGTACTTC.

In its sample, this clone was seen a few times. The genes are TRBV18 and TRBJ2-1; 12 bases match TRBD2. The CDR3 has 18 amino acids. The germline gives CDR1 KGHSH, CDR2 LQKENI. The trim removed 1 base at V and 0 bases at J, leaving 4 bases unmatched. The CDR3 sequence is CASSPLATSGSSYNEQFF. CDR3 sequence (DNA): TGTGCCAGCTCACCACTCGCGACTAGCGGGAGCTCCTACAATGAGCAGTTCTTC. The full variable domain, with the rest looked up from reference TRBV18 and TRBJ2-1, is NAGVMQNPRHLVRRRGQEARLRCSPMKGHSHVYWYRQLPEEGLKFMVYLQKENIIDESGMPKERFSAEFPKEGPSILRIQQVVRGDSAAYFCASSPLATSGSSYNEQFFGPGTRLTVL.

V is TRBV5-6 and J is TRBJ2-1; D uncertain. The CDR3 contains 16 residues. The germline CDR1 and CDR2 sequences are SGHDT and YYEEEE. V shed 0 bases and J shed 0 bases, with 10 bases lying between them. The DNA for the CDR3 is TGTGCCAGCAGCTTGGCTCTCTTGAGCTCCTACAATGAGCAGTTCTTC. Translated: CASSLALLSSYNEQFF.

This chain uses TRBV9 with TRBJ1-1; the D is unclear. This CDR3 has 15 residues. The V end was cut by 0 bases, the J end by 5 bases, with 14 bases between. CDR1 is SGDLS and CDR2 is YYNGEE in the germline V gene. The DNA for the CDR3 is TGTGCCAGCAGCGTAGCGGGAGGGCGCAAGACTGAAGCTTTCTTT. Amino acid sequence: CASSVAGGRKTEAFF. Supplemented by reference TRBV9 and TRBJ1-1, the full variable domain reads DSGVTQTPKHLITATGQRVTLRCSPRSGDLSVYWYQQSLDQGLQFLIQYYNGEERAKGNILERFSAQQFPDLHSELNLSSLELGDSALYFCASSVAGGRKTEAFFGQGTRLTVV.

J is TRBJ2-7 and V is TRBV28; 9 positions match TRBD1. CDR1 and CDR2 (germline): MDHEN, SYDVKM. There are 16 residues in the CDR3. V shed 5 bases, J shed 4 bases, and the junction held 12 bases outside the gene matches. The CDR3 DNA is TGTGCCAGCAGTCCTTACAGGGGGCCCCAAGTTTACGAGCAGTACTTC. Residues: CASSPYRGPQVYEQYF.

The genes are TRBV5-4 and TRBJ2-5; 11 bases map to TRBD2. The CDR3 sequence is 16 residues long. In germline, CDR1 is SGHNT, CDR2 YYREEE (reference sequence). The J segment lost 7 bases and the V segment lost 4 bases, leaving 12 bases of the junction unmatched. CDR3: CASSRRTSGSMGTQYF. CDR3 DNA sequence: TGTGCCAGCAGCCGTAGAACTAGCGGGAGTATGGGGACCCAGTACTTC.

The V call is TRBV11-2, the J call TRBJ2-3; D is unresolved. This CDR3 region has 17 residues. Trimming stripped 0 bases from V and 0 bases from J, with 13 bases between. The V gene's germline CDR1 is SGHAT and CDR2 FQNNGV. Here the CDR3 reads CASSLEVGKTSTDTQYF. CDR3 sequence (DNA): TGTGCCAGCAGCTTAGAGGTCGGAAAGACCAGCACAGATACGCAGTATTTT.

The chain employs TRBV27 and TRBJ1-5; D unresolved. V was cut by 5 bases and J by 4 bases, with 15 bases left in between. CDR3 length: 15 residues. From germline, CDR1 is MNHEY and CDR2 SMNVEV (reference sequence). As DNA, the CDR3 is TGTGCCAGCAGTCCCGGTACAGCCGATAATCAGCCCCAGCATTTT. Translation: CASSPGTADNQPQHF.

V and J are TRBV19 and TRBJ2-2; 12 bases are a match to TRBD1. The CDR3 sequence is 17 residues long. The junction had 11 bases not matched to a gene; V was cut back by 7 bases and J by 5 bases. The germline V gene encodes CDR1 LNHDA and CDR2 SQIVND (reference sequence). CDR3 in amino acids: CASTLSRDRGQTGELFF. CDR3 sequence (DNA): TGTGCCAGTACTCTGTCCCGGGACAGGGGGCAAACCGGGGAGCTGTTTTTT.

Here the CDR3 reads CASSLTGRTNYGYTF. The CDR3 region has the DNA TGTGCCAGCAGCTTAACGGGCAGAACTAACTATGGCTACACCTTC. The chain employs TRBV7-3 and TRBJ1-2; D is unclear. V was pared by 0 bases and J by 0 bases, with 8 bases between. The CDR3 runs to 15 residues. Looked up from germline, CDR1 is SGHTA and CDR2 is FQGTGA.

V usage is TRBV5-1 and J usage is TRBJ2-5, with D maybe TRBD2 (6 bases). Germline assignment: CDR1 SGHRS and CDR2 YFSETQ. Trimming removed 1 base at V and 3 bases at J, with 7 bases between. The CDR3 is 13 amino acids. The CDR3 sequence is CASSLRREETQYF. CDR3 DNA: TGCGCCAGCAGCTTGCGGAGGGAAGAGACCCAGTACTTC.

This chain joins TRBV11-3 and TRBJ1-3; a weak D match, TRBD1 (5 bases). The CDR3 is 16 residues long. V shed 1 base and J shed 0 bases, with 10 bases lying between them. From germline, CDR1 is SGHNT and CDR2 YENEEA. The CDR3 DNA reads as TGTGCCAGCAGCTTAGGGGGACGCAGCTCTGGAAACACCATATATTTT. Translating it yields CASSLGGRSSGNTIYF.

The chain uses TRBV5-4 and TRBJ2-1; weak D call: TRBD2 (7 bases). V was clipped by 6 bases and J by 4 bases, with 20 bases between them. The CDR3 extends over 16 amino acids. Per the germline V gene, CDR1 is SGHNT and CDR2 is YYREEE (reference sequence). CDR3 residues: CASIAMGGGTYNEQFF. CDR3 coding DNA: TGTGCCAGCATCGCGATGGGCGGGGGCACATACAATGAGCAGTTCTTC.

CDR3 loop: CASSRGQTDTQYF. The CDR3 bases are TGTGCCAGTTCCAGAGGACAGACAGATACGCAGTATTTT. J is TRBJ2-3 and V is TRBV6-5; possibly TRBD1 for D (6 bases). V lost 9 bases, J lost 3 bases, and 13 bases lay in between. CDR1 and CDR2 from the germline V gene are MNHEY and SVGAGI. CDR3 length: 13 amino acids.

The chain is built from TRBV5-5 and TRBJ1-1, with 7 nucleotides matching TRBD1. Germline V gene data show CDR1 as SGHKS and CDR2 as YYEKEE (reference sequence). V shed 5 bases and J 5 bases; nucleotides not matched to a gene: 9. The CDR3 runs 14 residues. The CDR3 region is CASSGAGGRTEAFF. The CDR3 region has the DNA TGTGCCAGCAGTGGGGCAGGGGGAAGGACTGAAGCTTTCTTT. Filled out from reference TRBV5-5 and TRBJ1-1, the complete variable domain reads DAGVTQSPTHLIKTRGQQVTLRCSPISGHKSVSWYQQVLGQGPQFIFQYYEKEERGRGNFPDRFSARQFPNYSSELNVNALLLGDSALYLCASSGAGGRTEAFFGQGTRLTVV.

Written as DNA, the CDR3 is TGTGCCAGCAATAGGGACATGACGGCGTCAAATGAGCAGTTCTTC. It yields the protein CASNRDMTASNEQFF. The V and J genes are TRBV2 and TRBJ2-1, with D possibly matching TRBD1 (6 bases). The CDR3 runs 15 residues. Trimming stripped 7 bases from V and 7 bases from J, with 20 bases between. Germline loops: CDR1 SNHLY, CDR2 FYNNEI.

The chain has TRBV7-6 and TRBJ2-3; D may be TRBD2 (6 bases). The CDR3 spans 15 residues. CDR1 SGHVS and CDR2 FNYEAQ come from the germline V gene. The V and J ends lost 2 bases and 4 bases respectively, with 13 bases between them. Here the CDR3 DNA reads TGTGCCAGCAGCTTATCTGCGGGAAGGTCAGATACGCAGTATTTT. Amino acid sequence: CASSLSAGRSDTQYF.

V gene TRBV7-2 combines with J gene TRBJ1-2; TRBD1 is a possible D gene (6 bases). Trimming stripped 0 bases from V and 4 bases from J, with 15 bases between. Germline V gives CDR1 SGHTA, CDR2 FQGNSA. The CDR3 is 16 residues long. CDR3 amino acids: CASSLAPPRGSYGYTF. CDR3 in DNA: TGTGCCAGCAGCTTAGCCCCCCCCAGGGGATCCTATGGCTACACCTTC. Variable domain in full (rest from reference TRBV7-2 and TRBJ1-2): GAGVSQSPSNKVTEKGKDVELRCDPISGHTALYWYRQSLGQGLEFLIYFQGNSAPDKSGLPSDRFSAERTGGSVSTLTIQRTQQEDSAVYLCASSLAPPRGSYGYTFGSGTRLTVV.

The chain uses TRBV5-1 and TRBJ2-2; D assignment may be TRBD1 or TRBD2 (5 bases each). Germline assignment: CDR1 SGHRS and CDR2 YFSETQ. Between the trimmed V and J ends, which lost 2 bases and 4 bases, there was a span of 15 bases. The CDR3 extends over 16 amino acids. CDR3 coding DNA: TGCGCCAGCAGCTTATATGGGGGTCGAGGCACCGGGGAGCTGTTTTTT. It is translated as CASSLYGGRGTGELFF.

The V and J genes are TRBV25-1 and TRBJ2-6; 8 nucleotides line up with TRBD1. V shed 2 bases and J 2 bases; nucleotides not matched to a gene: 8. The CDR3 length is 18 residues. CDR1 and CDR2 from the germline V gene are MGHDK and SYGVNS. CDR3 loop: CASSERTGGTPGANVLTF. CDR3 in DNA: TGTGCCAGCAGTGAAAGAACAGGGGGTACGCCTGGGGCCAACGTCCTGACTTTC.

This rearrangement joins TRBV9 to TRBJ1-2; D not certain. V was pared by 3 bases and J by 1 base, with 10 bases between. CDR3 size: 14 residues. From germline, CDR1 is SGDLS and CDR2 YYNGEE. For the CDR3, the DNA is TGTGCCAGCAGCGAGGCGGCCCTTAACTATGGCTACACCTTC. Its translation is CASSEAALNYGYTF.

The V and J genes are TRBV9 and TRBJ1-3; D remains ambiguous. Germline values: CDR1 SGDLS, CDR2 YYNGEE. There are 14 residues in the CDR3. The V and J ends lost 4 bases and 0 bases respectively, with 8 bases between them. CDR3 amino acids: CASSSEYSGNTIYF. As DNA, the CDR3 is TGTGCCAGCAGCTCGGAGTACTCTGGAAACACCATATATTTT.

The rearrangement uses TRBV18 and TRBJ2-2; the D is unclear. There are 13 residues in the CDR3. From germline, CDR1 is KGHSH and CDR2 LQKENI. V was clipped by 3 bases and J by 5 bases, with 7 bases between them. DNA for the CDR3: TGTGCCAGCTCACCCTCTAGGACCGGGGAGCTGTTTTTT. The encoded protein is CASSPSRTGELFF.